Below are 5 T cell receptor beta chains sequenced from a single sample in a study of shared clonotypes between healthy human individuals. Here immunoSEQ multiplex PCR was the method, and the copy in TCRdb shows in-frame clones only, minus some. The sample records approximately 2,300,000 clones, about 90% being singletons. The sample consisted of naive CD4+ T cells from PBMCs. The subset was: CD45RA+ positively selected. Receptors were obtained from a man younger than 35 in good health. Some clones in this sample may be carry-over from other donors' samples.

As regards this clone: This sample includes further DNA sequences coding for the same CDR3. This chain joins TRBV6-5 and TRBJ1-5; D possibly corresponds to TRBD1 (5 bases). CDR3 length: 14 residues. From germline, CDR1 is MNHEY and CDR2 SVGAGI. V was shortened by 4 bases and J by 4 bases, with 11 bases between the two germline ends. The CDR3 DNA is TGTGCCAGCAGTTCGAGAAGGGGAAATCAGCCCCAGCATTTT. Its translation is CASSSRRGNQPQHF.

The rearrangement joins TRBV10-3 to TRBJ2-1; tentatively, D is TRBD2 (5 bases). V was trimmed by 7 bases and J by 6 bases, leaving 10 bases between them. From germline, CDR1 is ENHRY and CDR2 SYGVKD. CDR3 length: 12 residues. DNA of the CDR3: TGTGCCATCAAGACTGCGGGCAATGAGCAGTTCTTC. Translated: CAIKTAGNEQFF.

This clone was seen only once. The chain links TRBV19 to TRBJ1-2, with TRBD1 matching over 7 bases. The length of the CDR3 is 14 residues. Unmatched junction bases numbered 10, after V lost 6 bases and J lost 6 bases. CDR1 and CDR2 (germline): LNHDA, SQIVND (reference sequence). The CDR3 loop is CASRDTGVSDGYTF. In nucleotides, the CDR3 is TGTGCCAGTAGGGACACAGGGGTAAGTGATGGCTACACCTTC. The entire variable domain, with the rest obtained from reference TRBV19 and TRBJ1-2, is as follows: DGGITQSPKYLFRKEGQNVTLSCEQNLNHDAMYWYRQDPGQGLRLIYYSQIVNDFQKGDIAEGYSVSREKKESFPLTVTSAQKNPTAFYLCASRDTGVSDGYTFGSGTRLTVV.

This sequence joins TRBV6-5 and TRBJ1-3; D not resolved. V was shortened by 3 bases and J by 1 base, with 10 bases between the two germline ends. Germline V gene sequence: CDR1 MNHEY, CDR2 SVGAGI. The CDR3 runs to 15 residues. The chain's CDR3 is CASSYEETSGNTIYF. The CDR3, as DNA: TGTGCCAGCAGTTATGAGGAGACATCTGGAAACACCATATATTTT.

The V and J genes are TRBV28 and TRBJ1-1; possible D gene TRBD1, 5 bases. The CDR3 has 13 residues. Germline values: CDR1 MDHEN, CDR2 SYDVKM. Trimming removed 3 bases at V and 6 bases at J, with 11 bases between. The CDR3 bases are TGTGCCAGCAGTTTCCCGGGGGTGGCTGAAGCTTTCTTT. Translation: CASSFPGVAEAFF.